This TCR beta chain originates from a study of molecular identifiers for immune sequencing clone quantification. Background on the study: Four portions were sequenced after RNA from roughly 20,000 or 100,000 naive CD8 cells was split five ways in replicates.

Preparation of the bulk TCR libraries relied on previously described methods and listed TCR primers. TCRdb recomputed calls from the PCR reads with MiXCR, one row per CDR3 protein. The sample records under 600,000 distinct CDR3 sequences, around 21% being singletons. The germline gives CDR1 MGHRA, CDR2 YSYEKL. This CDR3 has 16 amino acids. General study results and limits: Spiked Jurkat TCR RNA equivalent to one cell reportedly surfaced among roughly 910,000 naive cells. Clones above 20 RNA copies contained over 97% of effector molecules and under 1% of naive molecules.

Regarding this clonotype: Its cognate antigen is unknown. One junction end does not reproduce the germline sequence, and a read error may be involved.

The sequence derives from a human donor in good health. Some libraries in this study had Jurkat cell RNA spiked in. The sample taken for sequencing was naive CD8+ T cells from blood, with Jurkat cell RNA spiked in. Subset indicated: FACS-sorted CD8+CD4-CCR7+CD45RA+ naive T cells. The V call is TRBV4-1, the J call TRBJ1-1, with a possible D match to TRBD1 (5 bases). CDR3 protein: CAISQPSDRDNTEAFF. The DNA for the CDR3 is TGCGCCATCAGCCAACCCTCCGACAGAGACAACACTGAAGCTTTCTTT.